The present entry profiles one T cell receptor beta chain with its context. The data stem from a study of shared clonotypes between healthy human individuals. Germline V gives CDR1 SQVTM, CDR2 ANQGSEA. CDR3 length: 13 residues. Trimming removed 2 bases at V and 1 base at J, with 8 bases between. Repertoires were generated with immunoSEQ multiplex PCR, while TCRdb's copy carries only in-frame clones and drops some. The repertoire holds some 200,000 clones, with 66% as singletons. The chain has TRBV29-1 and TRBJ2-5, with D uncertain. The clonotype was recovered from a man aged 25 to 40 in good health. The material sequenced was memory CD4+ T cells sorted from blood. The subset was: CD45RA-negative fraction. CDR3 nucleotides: TGCAGCGTTGAACGGGCCATCCAAGAGACCCAGTACTTC. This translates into CSVERAIQETQYF.